This TCR beta chain was obtained from a study of blood T cell repertoires in COVID-19. Overall study: Whether acute or convalescent, the COVID-19 samples came from the United States, Italy and Spain. Sources were T cells, B-cell-depleted T cells, or PBMCs; the material itself was cDNA or gDNA.

The CDR3 is made up of 13 amino acids. Trimming took 2 bases from V and 7 from J; bases not matched to a gene: 6. Germline CDR1 SGDLS, CDR2 YYNGEE. In the authors' methods: Researchers report that nucleated cell counts were estimated from reference gene primer amplification. Assay used: immunoSEQ multiplex PCR; TCRdb lists only in-frame clones, some missing. The D gene and trimming were derived from the DNA, and the V and J assignments and clone size from that table. The table shows 45,000 to 50,000 clones, with roughly four fifths occurring only once. The sample taken for sequencing was peripheral blood. The receptor was isolated from a man aged 35-49 years with acute or convalescent COVID-19. The chain has TRBV9 and TRBJ2-7; 7 positions match TRBD1. CDR3 sequence (DNA): TGTGCCAGCAGCGTCGAGGGGGCCGGTGAGCAGTACTTC. It encodes CASSVEGAGEQYF.